One and the same sample provided the 14 T cell receptor beta chains below, sequenced in a study of blood T cell repertoires in COVID-19. Only in-frame clones appear in the TCRdb table, and some are missing; sequencing was by immunoSEQ multiplex PCR. The sample holds some 66,000 clones, around 76% seen once. The material sequenced was peripheral blood. The receptor set was obtained from an elderly woman with acute or convalescent COVID-19.

For the CDR3, the DNA is TGTGCCAGCAGCCTCTCCGGGACAGGGGACTACGAGCAGTACTTC. Its translation is CASSLSGTGDYEQYF. The chain employs TRBV4-2 and TRBJ2-7; TRBD1 matches at 10 bases. The germline V gene has CDR1 LGHNA and CDR2 YNFKEQ. V lost 4 bases, J lost 3 bases, and 6 bases stayed unmatched. This CDR3 comprises 15 residues.

This sequence joins TRBV3-1 (or the pseudogene TRBV3-2) and TRBJ1-1; TRBD1 is a possible D gene (6 bases). The CDR3 contains 16 residues. CDR1 LGHDT and CDR2 YNNKEL come from the germline V gene (reference sequence). The ends were cut back, 1 base at V and 0 bases at J, with 12 bases in the middle. The CDR3 nucleotides are TGTGCCAGCAGCCAAGGGACAGCTATTATGAACACTGAAGCTTTCTTT. It encodes CASSQGTAIMNTEAFF.

V gene TRBV18 combines with J gene TRBJ1-1; 7 bases agree with TRBD1. This CDR3 has 13 residues. V lost 6 bases to trimming and J lost 4 bases; unmatched junction nucleotides: 5. Germline assignment: CDR1 KGHSH and CDR2 LQKENI. The CDR3 DNA is TGTGCCAGCTCCTCCGGGACAGTCACTGAAGCTTTCTTT. It specifies CASSSGTVTEAFF.

This clone has just one count. This rearrangement joins TRBV7-9 to TRBJ2-1; 7 bases align to TRBD2. CDR1 is SEHNR, CDR2 FQNEAQ, per germline (reference sequence). This CDR3 contains 14 residues. Losses at the gene ends were 6 bases for V and 4 bases for J; bases not matched to a gene: 6. DNA of the CDR3: TGTGCCAGCAGGGGCCTAGCGGTGTACAATGAGCAGTTCTTC. Translation: CASRGLAVYNEQFF.

This chain connects TRBV18 to TRBJ1-3; D remains ambiguous. The CDR3 sequence is 16 residues long. The ends were cut back, 4 bases at V and 0 bases at J, with 13 bases in the middle. Germline V gene sequence: CDR1 KGHSH, CDR2 LQKENI. The CDR3 is CASSQSVSGSGNTIYF. CDR3 bases: TGTGCCAGCTCACAATCCGTGAGTGGCTCTGGAAACACCATATATTTT.

Regarding this clone: At one boundary the junction diverges from the germline segment, which might be a read error. This chain's CDR3 is CASSLALSGSYNEQFF. The CDR3 DNA reads as TGTGCTAGCAGCTTAGCGCTGAGTGGTTCCTACAATGAGCAGTTCTTC. The chain has TRBV7-7 and TRBJ2-1; a possible D gene is TRBD2 (5 bases). CDR1 and CDR2 (germline): SSHAT, FNYEAQ (reference sequence). The CDR3 runs to 16 residues.

The gene calls are TRBV5-1 and TRBJ2-5; 9 nucleotides agree with TRBD2. After removal of 5 bases from V and 3 bases from J, the junction contained 5 bases not matched to a gene. The V gene's germline CDR1 is SGHRS and CDR2 YFSETQ. This CDR3 contains 14 residues. The CDR3 here is CASSGSSGEETQYF. The CDR3 nucleotides are TGCGCCAGCAGTGGTTCTAGCGGGGAAGAGACCCAGTACTTC. The complete variable domain, with remaining parts taken from reference TRBV5-1 and TRBJ2-5, reads KAGVTQTPRYLIKTRGQQVTLSCSPISGHRSVSWYQQTPGQGLQFLFEYFSETQRNKGNFPGRFSGRQFSNSRSEMNVSTLELGDSALYLCASSGSSGEETQYFGPGTRLLVL.

The V call is TRBV12-3 or TRBV12-4, the J call TRBJ1-1, with D unclear. V dropped 11 bases and J dropped 5 bases, with 9 bases sitting between them. The CDR3 extends over 10 amino acids. The CDR3 DNA reads TGTGCCCCTCTCCGGACTGAAGCTTTCTTT. Protein: CAPLRTEAFF.

The chain uses TRBV10-3 and TRBJ2-1; 10 nucleotides line up with TRBD2. The V gene's germline CDR1 is ENHRY and CDR2 SYGVKD. The CDR3 is made up of 13 amino acids. After removal of 6 bases from V and 10 bases from J, the junction contained 6 bases not matched to a gene. The CDR3 DNA follows: TGTGCCATCAGGGCTAGCGGGGGACGAGAGCAGTTCTTC. This encodes CAIRASGGREQFF.

As for this clone: A read error may account for a junction end that differs from germline. The V gene is TRBV20-1, the J gene TRBJ2-7; D is uncertain. The CDR3 contains 11 residues. The germline gives CDR1 DFQATT, CDR2 SNEGSKA (reference sequence). The DNA of the CDR3 is TGCAGTGCTAGAGGGGCCATCACTGCCCACTTC. Translating gives CSARGAITAHF.

The V gene is TRBV11-3, the J gene TRBJ1-1, with D possibly TRBD1 on 5 matching bases. The germline V gene has CDR1 SGHNT and CDR2 YENEEA. The CDR3 has 14 amino acids. V dropped 5 bases and J dropped 4 bases, with 14 bases sitting between them. This chain's CDR3 is CASSLEGPGTEAFF. The CDR3 bases are TGTGCCAGCAGCCTGGAGGGACCGGGCACTGAAGCTTTCTTT.

The chain carries TRBV24-1 and TRBJ2-5; 10 nucleotides agree with TRBD2. Trimming cost V 2 bases and J 4 bases; bases outside gene matches: 9. The CDR3 is 17 residues long. Germline CDR1 is KGHDR and CDR2 is SFDVKD. CDR3 nucleotides: TGTGCCACCAGTGATTCGACTCAGCGGGAGGGCCGAGAGACCCAGTACTTC. As protein: CATSDSTQREGRETQYF.

The chain is built from TRBV30 and TRBJ2-3; D may be TRBD2 (6 bases). The germline CDR1 and CDR2 sequences are GTSNPN and SVGIG (reference sequence). Trimming took off 4 bases at V and 0 bases at J, with 14 bases between the two ends. This CDR3 region has 15 residues. This CDR3 reads CAWKGLATSTDTQYF. Written as DNA, the CDR3 is TGTGCCTGGAAAGGGCTAGCGACTAGCACAGATACGCAGTATTTT.

The chain links TRBV6-1 to TRBJ2-7, with a tentative D call TRBD2 (6 bases). The germline V gene encodes CDR1 MNHNS and CDR2 SASEGT. CDR3 length: 15 residues. Deletions cut 2 bases from V and 0 bases from J, with 11 bases between. CDR3 bases: TGTGCCAGCAGTGAAATGGCGGGAAGCTCCTACGAGCAGTACTTC. It translates to CASSEMAGSSYEQYF.